The clone carrying this TCR beta chain was counted once. Germline V gene lookup returns CDR1 LNHDA and CDR2 SQIVND (reference sequence). The CDR3 contains 13 residues. V lost 6 bases, J lost 8 bases, and 9 bases stayed unmatched. As originally analysed: By means of reference gene primer amplification, nucleated cell counts were estimated. TCRdb's table, derived via immunoSEQ multiplex PCR, lists solely in-frame clones and lacks some. From that table come the V and J calls and clone size; the DNA was used to work out D and trimming. Here the sample spans 67,000 or so clones, roughly 77% being singletons. The data originate from a study of blood T cell repertoires in COVID-19. In the study overall: The United States, Italy and Spain were the sources of the acute and convalescent COVID-19 samples. T cells, B-cell-depleted T cells, or PBMCs provided the cDNA or gDNA that served as material.

The specimen sequenced was peripheral blood. This TCR came from a woman in her 70s with acute or convalescent COVID-19. The rearrangement joins TRBV19 to TRBJ1-2; 7 bases agree with TRBD1. The CDR3 DNA follows: TGTGCCAGTAGCCTACAGGGGTCATGGGGCTACACCTTC. This encodes CASSLQGSWGYTF. The variable domain in full, completed from reference TRBV19 and TRBJ1-2, reads DGGITQSPKYLFRKEGQNVTLSCEQNLNHDAMYWYRQDPGQGLRLIYYSQIVNDFQKGDIAEGYSVSREKKESFPLTVTSAQKNPTAFYLCASSLQGSWGYTFGSGTRLTVV.